The 13 T cell receptor beta chains below all came from one sample that was sequenced in a study of tumor-infiltrating lymphocytes in primary liver carcinoma. A constant-region primer served to make TCR beta cDNA from about 0.45 ug total RNA. Three nested multiplex PCR rounds of slightly modified ARM-PCR generated TCR beta libraries. PCR rounds one and two used TRBV1-TRBV30 forward primers with a C-beta reverse primer for 10 cycles each. A single record per CDR3 protein comes from TCRdb applying MiXCR to the multiplex PCR reads. The profile shows about 30,000 distinct CDR3 sequences, roughly 77% of them singletons. The tissue used was unsorted bulk material of roughly 17-34 mg. RNA and DNA were co-extracted from it with the AllPrep DNA/RNA mini kit. The source material was liver tumor tissue from sampling region 3. As for subset: tumor region T3, left-lateral pole. These TCRs come from a woman aged 25 to 45 with primary liver carcinoma and hepatitis B virus infection.

Remarks on this clonotype: A junction boundary mismatches the germline segment, possibly from a read error. The V and J genes are TRBV11-2 and TRBJ2-5, with 8 bases that match TRBD1. The CDR3 is made up of 17 amino acids. Germline CDR1 is SGHAT and CDR2 is FQNNGV. CDR3 nucleotides: TGTGTCAGCTGCCCCCCTGGACAGGGAGTTGGGAAAGAGACTCAGTACTTC. The encoded protein is CVSCPPGQGVGKETQYF.

This clonotype was found once. This may come from a read error, since a much larger clone is one base off. J is TRBJ1-2 and V is TRBV12-3 or TRBV12-4, with a weak D call TRBD1 (6 bases). Trimming shortened V by 3 bases and J by 4 bases, and 21 bases separated the two germline ends. CDR3 length: 17 amino acids. CDR3: CASSFSQAGALIYGYTF. CDR3 nucleotides: TGTGCCAGCAGTTTTAGTCAGGCGGGGGCGCTGATCTATGGCTACACCTTC.

This clonotype has only one observation. One base away lies a much larger clone, so this may be a sequencing read error. This sequence joins TRBV7-9 and TRBJ2-4, with D possibly called TRBD1 or TRBD2 (6 bases each). CDR1 is SEHNR and CDR2 is FQNEAQ in the germline V gene (reference sequence). The CDR3 runs to 17 residues. The CDR3 nucleotides are TGTGCCGGCAGCTTATGGGCCGGGGGCCAAGCCAAAAACATGCAGTACTTC. This encodes CAGSLWAGGQAKNMQYF.

Concerning this clonotype itself: At one of its ends the junction is not consistent with the germline gene, which may arise from a read error. This chain uses TRBV24-1 with TRBJ2-5; 14 nucleotides match TRBD2. CDR3 length: 17 amino acids. Germline assignment: CDR1 KGHDR and CDR2 SFDVKD. The CDR3 sequence is CVTSGGTSGRGQGTQYF. Written as DNA, the CDR3 is TGTGTCACCAGTGGAGGGACTAGCGGGAGAGGGCAAGGGACCCAGTACTTC.

Remarks on this clonotype: One end of the junction fails to match germline, which may point to a read error. The chain uses TRBV30 and TRBJ2-5; the D gene could be TRBD1 or TRBD2 (5 bases each). CDR3 length: 12 residues. Germline assignment: CDR1 GTSNPN and CDR2 SVGIG (reference sequence). Here the CDR3 DNA reads TGCACCTGGAGCTCGGGGCAGGACACCCAGTACTTC. Its protein is CTWSSGQDTQYF.

Concerning this clonotype itself: The junction shows a germline mismatch at one end, possibly a read error. The CDR3 nucleotides read TGTACCAGCAGCGTAGAGGCAGGGGACACCGAGGAGCTGTTTTTT. Its protein is CTSSVEAGDTEELFF. V usage is TRBV11-2 and J usage is TRBJ2-2; D is possibly TRBD1 (6 bases). The CDR3 runs to 15 residues. The V gene's germline CDR1 is SGHAT and CDR2 FQNNGV.

Points on this clonotype: This may stem from a read error, because a much larger clone lies one nucleotide away. This sequence joins TRBV11-2 and TRBJ2-7, with 7 bases fitting TRBD2. Germline assignment: CDR1 SGHAT and CDR2 FQNNGV. V was clipped by 5 bases and J by 5 bases; unmatched bases: 12. The CDR3 has 15 residues. CDR3 region: CASSLGLGRGNEQYF. The CDR3 DNA is TGTGCCAGCAGCCTCGGACTAGGCCGGGGAAACGAGCAGTACTTC.

Regarding this clonotype: At one end, the junction sequence differs from germline, possibly due to a read error. The DNA for the CDR3 is TGTGCCAGCGGCTTAGCAGGGGGCACCGGGGAGCTGTTTTTC. Protein product: CASGLAGGTGELFF. The chain carries TRBV11-3 and TRBJ2-2, with 8 bases matching TRBD1. Germline CDR1 is SGHNT and CDR2 is YENEEA. The CDR3 extends over 14 amino acids.

The gene calls are TRBV11-2 and TRBJ2-1, with 9 bases that match TRBD2. Germline V lookup: CDR1 SGHAT, CDR2 FQNNGV. J was trimmed by 15 bases and V by 5 bases; bases with no gene match: 20. CDR3 length: 16 amino acids. The CDR3, as DNA: TGTGCCAGCAGCACCTCTCAAGCGGGAGGATACAATAAGCGGTTCTTC. Protein product: CASSTSQAGGYNKRFF.

This clonotype rates as medium-sized. This sequence joins TRBV7-8 and TRBJ2-6, with D unresolved. Germline-derived CDR1 and CDR2 are SGHVS and FQNEAQ. Trimming shortened V by 1 base and J by 1 base, and 8 bases separated the two germline ends. CDR3 length: 16 residues. CDR3 bases: TGTGCCAGCAGCTTAGTTTTAGGTTCTGGGGCCAACGTCCTGACTTTC. It translates to CASSLVLGSGANVLTF.

On this clonotype itself: The junction departs from germline at one end; a sequencing error may be responsible. This rearrangement joins TRBV6-1 to TRBJ1-2, with D unclear. Germline V gives CDR1 MNHNS, CDR2 SASEGT. CDR3 length: 15 amino acids. CDR3 loop: CANSEAWGSHYGYTF. Here the CDR3 DNA reads TGTGCCAACAGTGAAGCGTGGGGATCCCACTATGGCTACACCTTC.

Points on this clonotype: Compared with germline, one end of the junction differs, possibly owing to a read error. The chain employs TRBV11-3 and TRBJ2-1; 7 nucleotides match TRBD2. The CDR3 totals 15 residues. CDR1 is SGHNT, CDR2 YENEEA, per germline. The CDR3 loop reads CANGLGTSGKLEQFF. For the CDR3, the DNA is TGTGCCAACGGCTTAGGAACCAGCGGGAAGCTTGAGCAATTCTTC.

The gene calls are TRBV6-1 and TRBJ2-7, with 8 bases matching TRBD1. The germline gives CDR1 MNHNS, CDR2 SASEGT. V shed 3 bases, J shed 0 bases, and the junction held 4 bases outside the gene matches. The CDR3 has 15 residues. The CDR3 loop reads CASSDPGGSSYEQYF. As DNA, the CDR3 is TGTGCCAGCAGTGACCCAGGGGGCTCCTCCTACGAGCAGTACTTC.